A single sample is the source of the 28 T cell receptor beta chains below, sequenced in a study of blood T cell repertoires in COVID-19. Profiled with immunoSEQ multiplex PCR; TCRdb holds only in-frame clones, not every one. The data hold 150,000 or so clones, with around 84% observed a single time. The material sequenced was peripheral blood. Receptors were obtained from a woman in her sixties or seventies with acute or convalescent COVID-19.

Written as DNA, the CDR3 is TGCGCCAGCGCACAATCAGGGGGCGCCGGTAGCGGGGAGCTGTTTTTT. This sequence encodes CASAQSGGAGSGELFF. The J gene is TRBJ2-2, the V gene TRBV10-2, with 8 bases lining up with TRBD1. The CDR3 runs to 16 residues. CDR1 and CDR2 (germline): WSHSY, SAAADI. V lost 8 bases and J lost 7; bases outside the gene matches: 15.

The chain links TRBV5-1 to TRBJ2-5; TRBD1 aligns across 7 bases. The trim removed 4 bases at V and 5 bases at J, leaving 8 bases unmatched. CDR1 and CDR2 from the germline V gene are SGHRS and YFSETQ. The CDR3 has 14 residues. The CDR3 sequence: CASSPGQMEETQYF. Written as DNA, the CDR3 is TGCGCCAGCAGCCCGGGACAGATGGAGGAGACCCAGTACTTC. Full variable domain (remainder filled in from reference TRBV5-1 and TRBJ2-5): KAGVTQTPRYLIKTRGQQVTLSCSPISGHRSVSWYQQTPGQGLQFLFEYFSETQRNKGNFPGRFSGRQFSNSRSEMNVSTLELGDSALYLCASSPGQMEETQYFGPGTRLLVL.

DNA for the CDR3: TGTGCCAGTAGCAGGGGGCCGGGGGAGACCCAGTACTTC. Protein product: CASSRGPGETQYF. The chain couples TRBV19 to TRBJ2-5, with TRBD1 identical over 8 bases. The CDR3 runs 13 residues. Looked up from germline, CDR1 is LNHDA and CDR2 is SQIVND (reference sequence). Trimming cost V 6 bases and J 5 bases; bases outside gene matches: 5. The full variable domain, completed using reference TRBV19 and TRBJ2-5, is DGGITQSPKYLFRKEGQNVTLSCEQNLNHDAMYWYRQDPGQGLRLIYYSQIVNDFQKGDIAEGYSVSREKKESFPLTVTSAQKNPTAFYLCASSRGPGETQYFGPGTRLLVL.

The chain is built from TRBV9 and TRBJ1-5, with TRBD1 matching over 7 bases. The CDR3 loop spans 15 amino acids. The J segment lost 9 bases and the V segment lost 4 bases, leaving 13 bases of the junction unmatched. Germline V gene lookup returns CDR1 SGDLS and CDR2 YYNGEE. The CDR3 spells CASSPRGQAGGPQHF. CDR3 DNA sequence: TGTGCCAGCAGCCCCAGAGGACAGGCGGGCGGGCCCCAGCATTTT. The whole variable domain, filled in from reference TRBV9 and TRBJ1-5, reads DSGVTQTPKHLITATGQRVTLRCSPRSGDLSVYWYQQSLDQGLQFLIQYYNGEERAKGNILERFSAQQFPDLHSELNLSSLELGDSALYFCASSPRGQAGGPQHFGDGTRLSIL.

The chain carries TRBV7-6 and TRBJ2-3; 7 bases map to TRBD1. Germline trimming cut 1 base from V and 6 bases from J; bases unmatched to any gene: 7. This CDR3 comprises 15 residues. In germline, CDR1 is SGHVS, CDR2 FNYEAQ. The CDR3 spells CASSLGGQPGDTQYF. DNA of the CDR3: TGTGCCAGCAGCTTAGGGGGACAGCCAGGGGATACGCAGTATTTT.

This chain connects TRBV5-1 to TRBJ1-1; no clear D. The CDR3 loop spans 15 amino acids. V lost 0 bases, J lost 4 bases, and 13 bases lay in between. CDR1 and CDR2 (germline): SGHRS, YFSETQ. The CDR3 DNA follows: TGCGCCAGCAGCTTGGCCGTAGGAGGAGGCACTGAAGCTTTCTTT. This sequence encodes CASSLAVGGGTEAFF. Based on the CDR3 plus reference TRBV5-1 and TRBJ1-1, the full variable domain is KAGVTQTPRYLIKTRGQQVTLSCSPISGHRSVSWYQQTPGQGLQFLFEYFSETQRNKGNFPGRFSGRQFSNSRSEMNVSTLELGDSALYLCASSLAVGGGTEAFFGQGTRLTVV.

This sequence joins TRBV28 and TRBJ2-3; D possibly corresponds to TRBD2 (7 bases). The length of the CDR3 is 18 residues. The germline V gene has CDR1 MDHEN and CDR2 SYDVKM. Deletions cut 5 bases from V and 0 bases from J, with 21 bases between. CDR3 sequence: CASSPSGASGFSTDTQYF. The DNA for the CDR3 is TGTGCCAGCAGTCCCTCGGGGGCTAGCGGATTTAGCACAGATACGCAGTATTTT.

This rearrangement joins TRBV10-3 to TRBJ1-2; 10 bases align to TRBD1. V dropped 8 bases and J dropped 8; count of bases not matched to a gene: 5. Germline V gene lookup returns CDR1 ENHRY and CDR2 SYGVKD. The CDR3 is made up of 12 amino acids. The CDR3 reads CAISRQGAGYTF. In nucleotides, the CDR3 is TGTGCCATCTCAAGACAGGGGGCCGGCTACACCTTC.

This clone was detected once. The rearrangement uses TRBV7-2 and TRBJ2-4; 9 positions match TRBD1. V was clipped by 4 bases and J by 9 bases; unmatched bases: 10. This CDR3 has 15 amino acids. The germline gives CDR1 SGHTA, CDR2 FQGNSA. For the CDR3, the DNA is TGTGCCAGCAGCTCCCAGCCGGGGGGACAGGGCATTCAGTACTTC. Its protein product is CASSSQPGGQGIQYF.

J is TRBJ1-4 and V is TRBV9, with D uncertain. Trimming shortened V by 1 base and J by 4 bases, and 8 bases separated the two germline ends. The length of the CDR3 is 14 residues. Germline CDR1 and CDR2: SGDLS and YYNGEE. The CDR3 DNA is TGTGCCAGCAGCGTACTGCCCTATAATGAAAAACTGTTTTTT. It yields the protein CASSVLPYNEKLFF.

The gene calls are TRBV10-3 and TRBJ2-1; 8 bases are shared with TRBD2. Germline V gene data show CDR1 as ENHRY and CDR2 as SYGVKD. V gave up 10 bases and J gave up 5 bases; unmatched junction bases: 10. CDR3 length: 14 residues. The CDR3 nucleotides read TGTGCCAGCTCTCCTCCGGGGGGGGACAATGAGCAGTTCTTC. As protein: CASSPPGGDNEQFF.

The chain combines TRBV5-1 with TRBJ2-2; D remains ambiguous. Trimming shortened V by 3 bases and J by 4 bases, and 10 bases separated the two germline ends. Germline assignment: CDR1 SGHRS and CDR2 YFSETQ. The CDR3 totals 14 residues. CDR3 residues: CASSSLGATGELFF. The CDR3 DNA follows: TGCGCCAGCAGCTCCCTAGGAGCCACCGGGGAGCTGTTTTTT.

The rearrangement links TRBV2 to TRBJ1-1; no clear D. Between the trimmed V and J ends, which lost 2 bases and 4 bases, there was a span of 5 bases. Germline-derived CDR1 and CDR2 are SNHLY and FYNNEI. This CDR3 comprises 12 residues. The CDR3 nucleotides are TGTGCCAGCAGTGAACAGGTCACTGAAGCTTTCTTT. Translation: CASSEQVTEAFF. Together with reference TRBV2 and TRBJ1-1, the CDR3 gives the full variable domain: EPEVTQTPSHQVTQMGQEVILRCVPISNHLYFYWYRQILGQKVEFLVSFYNNEISEKSEIFDDQFSVERPDGSNFTLKIRSTKLEDSAMYFCASSEQVTEAFFGQGTRLTVV.

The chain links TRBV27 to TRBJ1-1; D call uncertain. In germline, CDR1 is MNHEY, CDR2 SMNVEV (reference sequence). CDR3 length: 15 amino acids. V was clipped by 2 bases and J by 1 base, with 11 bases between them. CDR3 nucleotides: TGTGCCAGCAGTTTACCCACAATGTGGAACACTGAAGCTTTCTTT. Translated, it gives CASSLPTMWNTEAFF.

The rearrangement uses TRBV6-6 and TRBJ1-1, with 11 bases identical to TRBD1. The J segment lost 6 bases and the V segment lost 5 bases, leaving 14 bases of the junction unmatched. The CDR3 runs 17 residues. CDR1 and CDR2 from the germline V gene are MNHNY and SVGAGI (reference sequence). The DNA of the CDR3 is TGTGCCAGCAGTCGACCCGGGACAGGGGGAGTTCCCTCTGAAGCTTTCTTT. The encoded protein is CASSRPGTGGVPSEAFF.

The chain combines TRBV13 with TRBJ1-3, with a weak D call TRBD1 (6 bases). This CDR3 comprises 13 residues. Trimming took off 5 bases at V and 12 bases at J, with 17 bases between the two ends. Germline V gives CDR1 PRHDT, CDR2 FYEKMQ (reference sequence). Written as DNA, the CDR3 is TGTGCCAGCAGCCGAGACGACAGGCGCTACATATATTTT. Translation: CASSRDDRRYIYF.

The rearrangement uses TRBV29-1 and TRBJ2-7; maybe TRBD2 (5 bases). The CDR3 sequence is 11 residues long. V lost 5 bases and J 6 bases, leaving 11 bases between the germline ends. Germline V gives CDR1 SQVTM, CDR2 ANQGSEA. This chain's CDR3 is CSVFSGSEQYF. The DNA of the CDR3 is TGCAGCGTTTTCTCTGGGAGCGAGCAGTACTTC.

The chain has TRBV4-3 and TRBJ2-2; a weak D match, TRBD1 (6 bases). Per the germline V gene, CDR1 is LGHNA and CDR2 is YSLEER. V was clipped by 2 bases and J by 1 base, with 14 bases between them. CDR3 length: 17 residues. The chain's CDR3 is CASSQRWGHRNTGELFF. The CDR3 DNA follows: TGCGCCAGCAGCCAAAGGTGGGGACACAGGAACACCGGGGAGCTGTTTTTT.

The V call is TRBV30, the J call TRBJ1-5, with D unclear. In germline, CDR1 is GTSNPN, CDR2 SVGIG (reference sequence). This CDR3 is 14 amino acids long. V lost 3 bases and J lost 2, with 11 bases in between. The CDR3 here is CAWSGYGGNQPQHF. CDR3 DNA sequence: TGTGCCTGGAGCGGATACGGGGGCAATCAGCCCCAGCATTTT.

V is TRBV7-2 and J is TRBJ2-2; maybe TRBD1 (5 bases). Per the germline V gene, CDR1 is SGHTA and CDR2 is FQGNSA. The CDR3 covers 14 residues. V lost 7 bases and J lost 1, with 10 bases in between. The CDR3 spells CASTQTGNTGELFF. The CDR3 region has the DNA TGTGCCAGCACCCAAACAGGGAACACCGGGGAGCTGTTTTTT.

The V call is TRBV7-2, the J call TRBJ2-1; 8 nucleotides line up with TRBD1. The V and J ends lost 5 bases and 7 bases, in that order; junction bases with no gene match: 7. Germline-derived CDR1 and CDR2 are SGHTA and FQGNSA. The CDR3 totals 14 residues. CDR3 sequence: CASSPDRGWNEQFF. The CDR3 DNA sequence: TGTGCCAGCAGCCCCGACAGGGGTTGGAATGAGCAGTTCTTC.

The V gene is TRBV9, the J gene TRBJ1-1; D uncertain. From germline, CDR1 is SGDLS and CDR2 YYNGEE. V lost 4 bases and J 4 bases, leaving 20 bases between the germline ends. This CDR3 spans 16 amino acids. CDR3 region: CASSPHDGGRATEAFF. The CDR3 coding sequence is TGTGCCAGCAGCCCCCATGATGGAGGTCGGGCCACTGAAGCTTTCTTT. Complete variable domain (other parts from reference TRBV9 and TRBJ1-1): DSGVTQTPKHLITATGQRVTLRCSPRSGDLSVYWYQQSLDQGLQFLIQYYNGEERAKGNILERFSAQQFPDLHSELNLSSLELGDSALYFCASSPHDGGRATEAFFGQGTRLTVV.

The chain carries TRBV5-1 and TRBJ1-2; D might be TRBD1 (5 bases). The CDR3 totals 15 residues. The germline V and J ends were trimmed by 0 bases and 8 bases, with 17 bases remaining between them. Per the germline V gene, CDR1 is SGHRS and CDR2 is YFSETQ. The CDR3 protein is CASSLGAGLQRGYTF. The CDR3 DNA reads TGCGCCAGCAGCTTGGGGGCAGGGCTACAACGAGGCTACACCTTC.

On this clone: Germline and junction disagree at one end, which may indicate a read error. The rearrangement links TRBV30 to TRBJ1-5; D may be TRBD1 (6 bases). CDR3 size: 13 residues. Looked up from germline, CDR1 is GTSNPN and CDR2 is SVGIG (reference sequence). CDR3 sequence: CAWSVKGITGKNF. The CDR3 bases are TGTGCCTGGAGTGTAAAAGGCATAACAGGGAAAAATTTT.

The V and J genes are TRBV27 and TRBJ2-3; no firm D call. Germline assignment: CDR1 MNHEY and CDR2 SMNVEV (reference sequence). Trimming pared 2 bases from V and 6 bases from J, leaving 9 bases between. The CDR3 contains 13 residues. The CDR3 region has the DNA TGTGCCAGCAGTTTAGGTAGCTTCGATACGCAGTATTTT. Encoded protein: CASSLGSFDTQYF.

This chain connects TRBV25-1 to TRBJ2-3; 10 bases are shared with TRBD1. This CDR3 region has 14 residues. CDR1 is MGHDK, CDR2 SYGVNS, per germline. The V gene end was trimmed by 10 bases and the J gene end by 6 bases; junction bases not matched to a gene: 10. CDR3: CATGDRGVSDTQYF. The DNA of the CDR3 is TGTGCCACCGGGGACAGGGGAGTATCGGATACGCAGTATTTT.

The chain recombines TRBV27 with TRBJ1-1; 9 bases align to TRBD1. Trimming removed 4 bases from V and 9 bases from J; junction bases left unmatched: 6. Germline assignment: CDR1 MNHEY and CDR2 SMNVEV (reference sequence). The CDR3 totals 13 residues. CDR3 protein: CASSSSGTGKAFF. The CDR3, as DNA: TGTGCCAGCAGTTCTTCCGGGACAGGGAAAGCTTTCTTT.

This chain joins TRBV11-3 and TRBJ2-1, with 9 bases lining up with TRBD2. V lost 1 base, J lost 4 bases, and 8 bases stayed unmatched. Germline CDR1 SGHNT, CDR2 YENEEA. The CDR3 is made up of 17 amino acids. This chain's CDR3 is CASSLGLGGGAYNEQFF. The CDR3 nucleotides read TGTGCCAGCAGCTTAGGGCTTGGCGGGGGGGCGTACAATGAGCAGTTCTTC.